This TCR beta chain was recovered during a study of blood T cells in healthy people across ages. Worth noting for this clonotype: Mismatch with germline at one junction end may stem from a read error.

Samples had at least 7 million PBMCs isolated from them. This CDR3 is 15 amino acids long. Germline loops: CDR1 MNHEY, CDR2 SMNVEV (reference sequence). The use of a sample-barcoded 5' primer and a J-beta primer mix characterized a second PCR of roughly 7 to 12 cycles. TCRdb itself ran the 5' RACE reads through MiXCR, one entry per CDR3 protein. This table holds about 900,000 distinct CDR3 sequences, around 62% found once. This clonotype was obtained from a man aged 30 to 39 in good health. The V and J genes are TRBV27 and TRBJ2-7; weak D call: TRBD2 (5 bases). Material for sequencing was blood. The CDR3 sequence: CAGSLSNTGSYEQYF. The CDR3 DNA reads TGTGCCGGCAGTTTATCGAACACGGGGAGCTACGAGCAGTACTTC.